This TCR beta chain derives from a study of CD8+ T cells in alopecia areata. Background on the study: Tofacitinib exposure lasted 6 to 18 months, followed by 6 months off drug. Regarding the study as a whole: While patients received tofacitinib, many expanded lesional clones remained present in scalp and blood. Scalp clonality and expanded CD8+ clones among the top 100 showed significant decreases with tofacitinib.

Sample treatment: oral pan-JAK inhibitor, 5-10 mg twice daily. Punch biopsies of lesional scalp, plus peripheral blood, were taken from alopecia areata patients. cDNA serving as the sequencing template came from extracted, reverse transcribed RNA. Profiled with immunoSEQ multiplex PCR; TCRdb holds only in-frame clones, not every one. The sample records hundreds of thousands of clones, 50% to 75% being singletons. Trimming left V 3 bases short and J 5 bases short, with 13 bases between. Germline CDR1 GTSNPN, CDR2 SVGIG (reference sequence). The CDR3 totals 13 residues. In the case of this clone: What it recognizes is unknown.

The chain carries TRBV30 and TRBJ2-5, with D unresolved. The input for sequencing was CD4+ T cells sorted from blood, taken at roughly week 53, from a patient treated with tofacitinib. The clonotype originates from a human donor with alopecia areata. CDR3 loop: CAWSGISRETQYF. CDR3 in DNA: TGTGCCTGGAGCGGAATTAGTCGGGAGACCCAGTACTTC.